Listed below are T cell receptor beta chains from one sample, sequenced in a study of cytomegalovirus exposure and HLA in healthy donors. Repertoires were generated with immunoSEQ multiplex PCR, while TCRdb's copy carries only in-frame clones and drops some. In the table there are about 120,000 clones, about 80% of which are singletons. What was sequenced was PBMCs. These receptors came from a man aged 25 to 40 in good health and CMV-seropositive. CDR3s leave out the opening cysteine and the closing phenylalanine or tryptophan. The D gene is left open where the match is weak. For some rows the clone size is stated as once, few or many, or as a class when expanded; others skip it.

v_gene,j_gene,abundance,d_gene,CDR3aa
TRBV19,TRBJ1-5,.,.,ASSGNSNQPQH
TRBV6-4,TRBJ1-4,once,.,ASSYERTDHNEKLF
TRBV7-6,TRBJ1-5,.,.,ASSLSGFNQPQH
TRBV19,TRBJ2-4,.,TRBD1,ASTNEGTGGNIQY
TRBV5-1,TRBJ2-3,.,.,ASSLKRQEGDTQY
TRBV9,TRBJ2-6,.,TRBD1,ASSDGDRVPFSGANVLT
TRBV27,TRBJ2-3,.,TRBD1,ASCDRGQDTQY
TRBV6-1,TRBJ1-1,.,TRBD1,ASSEARRGPRPYTEAF
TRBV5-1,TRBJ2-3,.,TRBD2,ASSFGSGGGTDTQY
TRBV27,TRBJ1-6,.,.,ASRAGARGNSPLH
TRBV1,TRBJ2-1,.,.,TSSQLAGNNEQF
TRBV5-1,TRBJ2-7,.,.,ASSPDSSYEQY
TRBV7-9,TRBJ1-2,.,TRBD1,ASSLGGGPRTGNGYT
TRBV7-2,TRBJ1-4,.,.,ASSFDRSNEKLF
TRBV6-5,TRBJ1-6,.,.,ASSSDGPGALH
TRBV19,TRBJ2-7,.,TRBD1,ASSTRDRGSYEQY
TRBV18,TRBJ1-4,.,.,ASSPRGANEKLF
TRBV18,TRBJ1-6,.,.,ASSSTRGSPLH
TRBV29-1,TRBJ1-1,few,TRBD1,SVDRGTTEAF
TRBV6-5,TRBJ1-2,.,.,ASSEAGRVRD
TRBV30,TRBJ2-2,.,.,AWSAYFPAGAGELF
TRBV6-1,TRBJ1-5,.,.,ASFRQGGYQPQH
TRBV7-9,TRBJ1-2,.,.,ASSLVSQGGYGYT
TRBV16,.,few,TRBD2,ASSLLEPGHPGLVDPSSYEQY
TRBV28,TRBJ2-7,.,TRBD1,ASLTGGREQY
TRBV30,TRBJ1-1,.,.,AWSVGGRTEAF
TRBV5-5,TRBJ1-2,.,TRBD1,ASSLGQEGYGYT
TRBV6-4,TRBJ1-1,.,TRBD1,ASTDRGRTTEAF
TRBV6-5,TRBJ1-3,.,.,ASSQRENGGNTIY
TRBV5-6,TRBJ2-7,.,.,ASSLTGSLNYEQY
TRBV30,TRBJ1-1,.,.,AWSVTVNTEAF
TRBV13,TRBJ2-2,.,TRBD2,ASRRTELAGRNTGELF
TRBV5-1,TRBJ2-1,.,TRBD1,ASSSGQGAYNEQF
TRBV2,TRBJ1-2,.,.,ASTRGRGDT
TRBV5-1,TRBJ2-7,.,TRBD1,ASSWGTAEQY
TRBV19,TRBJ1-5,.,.,ASTSLRGDQPQH
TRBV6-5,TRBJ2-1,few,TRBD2,ASSQKREGANEQF
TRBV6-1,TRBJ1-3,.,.,ASSEPPGSENTIY
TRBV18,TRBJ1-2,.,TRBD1,ASSWDRGWYGYT
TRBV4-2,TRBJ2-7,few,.,ASSPAEGTYEQY
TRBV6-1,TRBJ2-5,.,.,ASSGTGWETQY
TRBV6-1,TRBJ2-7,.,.,ASSSRELYEQY
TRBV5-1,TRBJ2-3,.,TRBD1,ASSSGTGREDTQY
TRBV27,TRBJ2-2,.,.,ASSPNRGNTGELF
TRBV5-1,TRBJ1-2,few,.,ASSLGGGEEGYT
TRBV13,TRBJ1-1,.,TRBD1,ASSLGDRGNTEAF
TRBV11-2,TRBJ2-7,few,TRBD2,ASTGFDLGGRRHEQY
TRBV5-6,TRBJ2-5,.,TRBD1,ASSGTGEGETQY
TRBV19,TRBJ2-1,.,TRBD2,ASSRERGGISYNEQF
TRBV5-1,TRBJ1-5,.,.,ASSLRAGEQPQH
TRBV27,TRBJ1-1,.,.,ASSLTTGGTEAF
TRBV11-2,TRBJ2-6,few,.,ASSPVETGPSGANVLT
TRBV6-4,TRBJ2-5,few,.,ASSGSIKRRETQY
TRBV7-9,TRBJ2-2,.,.,ASSLGGTGELF
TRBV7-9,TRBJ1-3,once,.,ASSLDGPLAGNTIY
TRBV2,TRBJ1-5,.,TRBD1,ASVRTGGSNQPQH
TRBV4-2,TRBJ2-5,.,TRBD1,ASSLGGSPQETQY
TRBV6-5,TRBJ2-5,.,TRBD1,ASRPGTPQGEQY
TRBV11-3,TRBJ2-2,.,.,ASSQDGHGELF